One and the same sample provided the 22 T cell receptor beta chains below, sequenced in a study of T-cell memory formation after mild COVID-19. TCRdb called the 5' RACE reads again in MiXCR, with one record for every CDR3 protein. Of about 470,000 distinct CDR3 sequences listed, nearly 25% are singletons. The sample consisted of PBMCs or a T cell subset sorted from them (not recorded which). The receptors shown here come from an adult woman who had mild COVID-19 (a few samples of this study predate the infection). Cell type and time point are not known.

This clonotype was observed a few times. V and J are TRBV6-5 and TRBJ2-3; 9 bases map to TRBD1. The CDR3 runs 18 residues. V was clipped by 5 bases and J by 1 base; unmatched bases: 13. CDR1 and CDR2 from the germline V gene are MNHEY and SVGAGI. CDR3 bases: TGTGCCAGCAGTACCCCGGGACAGGGCCTCACCGGCACAGATACGCAGTATTTT. Protein: CASSTPGQGLTGTDTQYF.

This clonotype was detected a few times. The V call is TRBV5-6, the J call TRBJ2-7, with 8 nucleotides matching TRBD1. This CDR3 comprises 16 residues. Per germline, CDR1 SGHDT and CDR2 YYEEEE. Unmatched junction bases numbered 8, after V lost 3 bases and J lost 0 bases. This CDR3 reads CASSSFDRGSSYEQYF. DNA for the CDR3: TGTGCCAGCAGCTCATTCGACAGGGGAAGCTCCTACGAGCAGTACTTC.

This clonotype was recorded a few times. The genes are TRBV7-9 and TRBJ2-3; 11 nucleotides line up with TRBD2. The V gene's germline CDR1 is SEHNR and CDR2 FQNEAQ (reference sequence). Trimming cost V 5 bases and J 4 bases; bases outside gene matches: 5. The CDR3 has 15 amino acids. CDR3 amino acids: CASSGTSGGSDTQYF. Written as DNA, the CDR3 is TGTGCCAGCAGCGGAACTAGCGGGGGATCAGATACGCAGTATTTT.

This clonotype was recorded at least ten times. This chain uses TRBV4-2 with TRBJ2-5; 11 bases align to TRBD2. J gave up 8 bases and V 0 bases, and 11 bases lay outside the gene matches. The CDR3 has 17 residues. CDR1 and CDR2 (germline): LGHNA, YNFKEQ. CDR3 bases: TGTGCCAGCAGCCAAGAGGCACTAGCGGGGGCCCAAGGTACCCAGTACTTC. Translating it yields CASSQEALAGAQGTQYF.

The chain links TRBV6-1 to TRBJ1-5, with D perhaps matching TRBD1 (5 bases). From germline, CDR1 is MNHNS and CDR2 SASEGT. The CDR3 has 14 residues. V was trimmed by 4 bases and J by 7 bases, leaving 14 bases between them. CDR3 loop: CASSARDEGQPQHF. The DNA of the CDR3 is TGTGCCAGCAGTGCCCGGGACGAGGGACAGCCCCAGCATTTT.

This clonotype was observed at least ten times. The rearrangement joins TRBV2 to TRBJ2-7; D is ambiguous. V shed 0 bases and J shed 3 bases, with 0 bases lying between them. Germline CDR1 SNHLY, CDR2 FYNNEI. This CDR3 contains 11 residues. The CDR3 coding sequence is TGTGCCAGCAGTGAAGCCTACGAGCAGTACTTC. Translating gives CASSEAYEQYF. The entire variable domain, with the rest obtained from reference TRBV2 and TRBJ2-7, is as follows: EPEVTQTPSHQVTQMGQEVILRCVPISNHLYFYWYRQILGQKVEFLVSFYNNEISEKSEIFDDQFSVERPDGSNFTLKIRSTKLEDSAMYFCASSEAYEQYFGPGTRLTVT.

CDR3 bases: TGTGCCAGCAGCTTAGGAGCGACAGGGGGTTATAGCAATCAGCCCCAGCATTTT. Protein product: CASSLGATGGYSNQPQHF. This sequence joins TRBV7-6 and TRBJ1-5; 9 bases agree with TRBD1. Germline CDR1 is SGHVS and CDR2 is FNYEAQ. This CDR3 spans 18 amino acids. The ends lost 1 base at V and 0 bases at J; junction bases unmatched: 7.

The table lists this clonotype with a few counts. The chain joins TRBV24-1 to TRBJ2-3; D gene ambiguous. Germline loops: CDR1 KGHDR, CDR2 SFDVKD. The V end lost 3 bases, the J end lost 2 bases, and 5 bases lay between the germline ends. The CDR3 runs to 13 residues. CDR3 DNA: TGTGCCACCAGTGATGCCCTCACAGATACGCAGTATTTT. Amino acid sequence: CATSDALTDTQYF.

The gene calls are TRBV2 and TRBJ2-3; TRBD2 matches at 8 bases. Germline assignment: CDR1 SNHLY and CDR2 FYNNEI. The CDR3 length is 15 residues. V was clipped by 8 bases and J by 2 bases; unmatched bases: 9. The CDR3 here is CASQRSGTLTDTQYF. The DNA of the CDR3 is TGTGCCAGCCAACGTAGCGGGACCCTCACAGATACGCAGTATTTT.

The rearrangement uses TRBV12-3 or TRBV12-4 and TRBJ2-5; the D is unclear. The CDR3 runs 13 residues. The ends were cut back, 3 bases at V and 10 bases at J, with 15 bases in the middle. CDR3 nucleotides: TGTGCCAGCAGTTTCTTCGGCTTAAGGGACCAGTACTTC. Protein product: CASSFFGLRDQYF.

The V gene is TRBV20-1, the J gene TRBJ1-2; the D gene is possibly TRBD1 (6 bases). Germline lookup yields CDR1 DFQATT and CDR2 SNEGSKA (reference sequence). The CDR3 is 14 amino acids. V lost 1 base and J lost 3, with 12 bases in between. CDR3 in amino acids: CSARGTETDYGYTF. CDR3 coding DNA: TGCAGTGCTAGAGGGACAGAAACCGACTATGGCTACACCTTC.

The CDR3 DNA reads as TGTGCCAGTAGTACCAACCCTTGGGCTCACGGTTTTTACTTC. This gives the protein CASSTNPWAHGFYF. This rearrangement joins TRBV19 to TRBJ2-4; D call uncertain. Germline CDR1 reads LNHDA; CDR2 reads SQIVND (reference sequence). Trimming pared 4 bases from V and 16 bases from J, leaving 23 bases between. The CDR3 runs 14 residues.

This clonotype was found a few times. This sequence joins TRBV6-4 and TRBJ2-1, with 7 positions matching TRBD1. The CDR3 extends over 15 amino acids. V shed 5 bases and J 4 bases; nucleotides not matched to a gene: 8. Germline V CDR1 and CDR2: MRHNA, SNTAGT. The CDR3: CASSTEGAGYNEQFF. DNA for the CDR3: TGTGCCAGCAGTACCGAGGGGGCAGGGTACAATGAGCAGTTCTTC.

This clonotype appeared a few times. The chain employs TRBV6-1 and TRBJ2-6, with a weak D call TRBD2 (6 bases). Trimming stripped 8 bases from V and 2 bases from J, with 13 bases between. The CDR3 is made up of 15 amino acids. CDR1 MNHNS and CDR2 SASEGT come from the germline V gene. CDR3 bases: TGTGCCAGCCAGGAGGGAGCGGCTGGGGCCAACGTCCTGACTTTC. Encoded protein: CASQEGAAGANVLTF.

In this sample, this clonotype turned up a few times. This chain connects TRBV7-3 to TRBJ2-3; 10 nucleotides agree with TRBD2. The CDR3 extends over 16 amino acids. Germline CDR1 and CDR2: SGHTA and FQGTGA. V was clipped by 2 bases and J by 5 bases; unmatched bases: 7. CDR3 residues: CASSLGPSGGVDTQYF. The CDR3 coding sequence is TGTGCCAGCAGCTTAGGGCCCAGCGGGGGGGTAGATACGCAGTATTTT.

The J gene is TRBJ2-7, the V gene TRBV5-4; 10 bases are a match to TRBD2. V trimming: 4 bases; J trimming: 6 bases; junction bases outside the gene matches: 7. Germline V gene sequence: CDR1 SGHNT, CDR2 YYREEE (reference sequence). The CDR3 totals 14 residues. The CDR3 is CASSASGGAVEQYF. CDR3 nucleotides: TGTGCCAGCAGCGCGAGCGGGGGGGCGGTCGAGCAGTACTTC.

This clonotype was counted between two and nine times. The genes are TRBV20-1 and TRBJ2-1, with D possibly matching TRBD1 (6 bases). V lost 0 bases, J lost 2 bases, and 8 bases lay in between. CDR1 and CDR2 (germline): DFQATT, SNEGSKA (reference sequence). There are 14 residues in the CDR3. The CDR3 nucleotides are TGCAGTGCTAGAGAGCAGGGGCCCTACAATGAGCAGTTCTTC. This sequence encodes CSAREQGPYNEQFF.

The CDR3 DNA reads as TGCAGCGTTGAGCCAGGGGGGAACACTGAAGCTTTCTTT. It translates to CSVEPGGNTEAFF. The V call is TRBV29-1, the J call TRBJ1-1, with 7 positions matching TRBD1. The CDR3 spans 13 residues. V lost 3 bases and J lost 1; bases outside the gene matches: 2. The V gene's germline CDR1 is SQVTM and CDR2 ANQGSEA.

This clonotype was seen more than once but under ten times. The DNA for the CDR3 is TGTGCCAGCAGCCCGGACATACCCTCTGGAAACACCATATATTTT. Residues: CASSPDIPSGNTIYF. The chain has TRBV7-8 and TRBJ1-3; TRBD1 might be the D (5 bases). Germline CDR1 is SGHVS and CDR2 is FQNEAQ. Trimming shortened V by 5 bases and J by 0 bases, and 11 bases separated the two germline ends. The CDR3 runs to 15 residues.

Only a few counts were recorded for this clonotype. The chain links TRBV30 to TRBJ1-4, with a possible D match to TRBD1 (5 bases). The germline gives CDR1 GTSNPN, CDR2 SVGIG (reference sequence). The CDR3 length is 13 residues. The V end was cut by 5 bases, the J end by 4 bases, with 11 bases between. CDR3 DNA: TGTGCCTGGGGGGGGAGAGGTAATGAAAAACTGTTTTTT. It is translated as CAWGGRGNEKLFF. Full variable domain (outside the CDR3, taken from reference TRBV30 and TRBJ1-4): SQTIHQWPATLVQPVGSPLSLECTVEGTSNPNLYWYRQAAGRGLQLLFYSVGIGQISSEVPQNLSASRPQDRQFILSSKKLLLSDSGFYLCAWGGRGNEKLFFGSGTQLSVL.

The rearrangement joins TRBV27 to TRBJ1-1; maybe TRBD1 (6 bases). V lost 7 bases and J 3 bases, leaving 15 bases between the germline ends. This CDR3 comprises 14 residues. The germline gives CDR1 MNHEY, CDR2 SMNVEV (reference sequence). The CDR3 reads CASKRGESDTEAFF. CDR3 in DNA: TGTGCCAGCAAAAGGGGGGAGTCCGACACTGAAGCTTTCTTT.

This clonotype was found a few times. This chain connects TRBV7-8 to TRBJ1-5; a possible D gene is TRBD1 (6 bases). The CDR3 runs 15 residues. CDR1 is SGHVS and CDR2 is FQNEAQ in the germline V gene. V shed 4 bases and J shed 7 bases, with 17 bases lying between them. The CDR3 here is CASSSKRGYNQPQHF. The CDR3 region has the DNA TGTGCCAGCAGCTCGAAAAGGGGGTATAACCAGCCCCAGCATTTT.